A selection of T cell receptor beta chains follows, all from one sample in a study of vaccination and CD4 T cells after COVID-19. TCRdb re-called the PCR reads through MiXCR, storing one row per CDR3 protein. This sample has around 5,000 distinct CDR3 sequences, with approximately 30% found just once. These TCRs' antigens remain unknown. The sample consisted of CD4+ T cells from blood, cultured in vitro, taken after SARS-CoV-2 vaccination. Source of these receptors: a human donor who had recovered from COVID-19. CDR3s leave out the opening cysteine and the closing phenylalanine or tryptophan.

j_call,v_call,cdr3_aa
TRBJ1-1,TRBV11-2,ASSLESGPGAF
TRBJ2-4,TRBV2,ASRSRTSGSDIQY
TRBJ2-5,TRBV20-1,SAYTTLLASQETQY
TRBJ2-3,TRBV7-9,ASSPLSASTDTQY
TRBJ1-1,TRBV7-2,ASSLNRNTEAF
TRBJ1-2,TRBV27,ASSTLTGREYGYT
TRBJ2-5,TRBV5-6,ASSPQGMGLETQY
TRBJ1-1,TRBV6-1,ASSEAVDTEAF
TRBJ2-1,TRBV7-9,ASSPGGSLAGFYNEQF
TRBJ1-2,TRBV29-1,SVVRGAEGYT
TRBJ2-7,TRBV6-1,ASSATEIGAKYEQY
TRBJ1-1,TRBV6-2/TRBV6-3,ASSWGPRAEAF
TRBJ1-2,TRBV30,AWSTQGGGGYT
TRBJ2-3,TRBV7-2,ASRGLSGDTQY
TRBJ1-5,TRBV20-1,SASPDTGYQPQH
TRBJ2-7,TRBV6-5,ASSYSKAHFGDEQY
TRBJ2-1,TRBV18,ASSRGWNRDNEQF
TRBJ1-2,TRBV7-9,ASSTWTGDYGYT
TRBJ1-6,TRBV6-2/TRBV6-3,TNGWDRGLNSPLH
TRBJ2-7,TRBV28,ASKPTYEQY
TRBJ1-6,TRBV18,ASRGTGDNSPLH
TRBJ1-2,TRBV5-6,ASSLGQGWGYGYT
TRBJ1-5,TRBV19,ASRGTVENQPQH
TRBJ2-7,TRBV29-1,SAKAGGPGEQY
TRBJ2-1,TRBV6-2/TRBV6-3,ASRLTGGYEQF
TRBJ2-7,TRBV7-2,ASSTTEFTYEQY
TRBJ2-7,TRBV6-1,ASSGQGWHEQY
TRBJ2-1,TRBV7-2,ASSPYPRVPSYNEQF
TRBJ2-3,TRBV28,ASSWTFTDTQY
TRBJ1-5,TRBV30,ACTGRGQPQH
TRBJ1-6,TRBV7-2,ASSLATALERGFSPLH
TRBJ2-1,TRBV30,AWSPTSGAQF
TRBJ2-5,TRBV7-9,ASSPKVRVGETQY
TRBJ2-1,TRBV28,ASSFLGRLAGIYNEQF
TRBJ2-2,TRBV7-9,ASSLSPSGNTGELF
TRBJ2-1,TRBV6-2/TRBV6-3,ASSGTSGGVSYNEQF
TRBJ1-4,TRBV7-2,ASSSMATGAKEKLF
TRBJ2-5,TRBV18,ASSSSGQGRETQY
TRBJ2-1,TRBV6-5,ASSYSRRPTAYNEQF
TRBJ2-1,TRBV7-9,ASSLTERESYNEQF
TRBJ2-5,TRBV20-1,SARERGGQETQY
TRBJ1-1,TRBV12-3/TRBV12-4,ASSLALRAEAF
TRBJ1-1,TRBV5-4,ASRIGGGQLNTEAF